This TCR beta chain comes out of a study of Graves' ophthalmopathy and Graves' hyperthyroidism. Absence of ophthalmopathy within 18 months of follow-up defined stable hyperthyroidism. RNA transcripts provided the template for amplifying TCR beta CDR3 regions. HTBI primers were employed in first-round RT-PCR, then a second-round multiplex PCR followed. Via MiXCR, TCRdb re-called the multiplex PCR reads, giving one row per CDR3 protein. The table lists about 390,000 distinct CDR3 sequences, 15% of them singletons, with approximately 7% in the top ten. General study findings and limits: A 13-signature model separated ophthalmopathy from stable hyperthyroidism, reaching approximately 88% sensitivity and less than 82% specificity cross-validated.

The CDR3 sequence is 14 residues long. V lost 2 bases to trimming and J lost 3 bases; unmatched junction nucleotides: 3. This clonotype was counted many times. Its matching antigen is unknown. This chain uses TRBV12-3 or TRBV12-4 with TRBJ2-5, with TRBD2 matching over 7 bases. The sequencing input was peripheral blood. This receptor was obtained from a woman aged 18-35 years with stable Graves' hyperthyroidism. CDR3 coding DNA: TGTGCCAGCAGTTTATGGGCGGGGGAAGAGACCCAGTACTTC. Amino acids: CASSLWAGEETQYF.